This T cell receptor delta chain is from a study of γδ T cells in repeated Plasmodium falciparum infection (dated by TCRdb to the early 2020s). Broadly, across the study: Malian children exposed to intense seasonal malaria transmission were enrolled in the natural-infection arm and compared with Australian children matched for age and gender. Four controlled human malaria infections were administered to about five malaria-naive U.S. adults over 644 days by bites from P. falciparum NF54-infected Anopheles stephensi mosquitoes. The study looked at how repeated Plasmodium falciparum infection shapes the human gammadelta T cell repertoire, using both natural infection in Mali and controlled human malaria infection. Malian gammadelta TCR repertoires were analysed cross-sectionally during no-transmission periods and longitudinally across acute febrile malaria episodes. Controlled-infection subjects were sampled at baseline, immediately before selected infections, and 21 days after each infection. The paper's findings and limits, for the study overall: Vgamma9/Vdelta2+ TCR repertoires kept a highly stable polyclonal repertoire across time and infection, and many TCRgamma sequences overlapped between individuals. In Vdelta2-negative gammadelta TCR repertoires, which were largely Vdelta1+, repeated controlled infections appeared to drive waves of new clonotype selection. Vdelta2-negative gammadelta TCR repertoires from Malian children appeared more clonally expanded, less diverse and less shared than those of Australian children. Generalizability was limited because the Malian cohort was drawn from a small rural village of predominantly one ethnic group. Analysis of inter-individual variability in gammadelta T cell responses was limited by the small size of the controlled-infection cohort.

For bulk TCR repertoire analysis, Vgamma9/Vdelta2+ and Vdelta2-negative gammadelta T cell populations were isolated by flow sorting from peripheral blood mononuclear cells. Per the germline V gene, TSWWSYY is the CDR1 and QGS is the CDR2. The CDR3 runs 14 residues from the cysteine to the phenylalanine. The retained sequence is limited to the CDR3, 42 bases, with the frame set at the first base. To prepare the library, multiplex PCR was applied. TCRdb lists the instrument as Illumina MiSeq. Both TCR gamma (TRG) and TCR delta (TRD) chains were sequenced from each sorted gammadelta T cell sample. Turning to the authors' computational methods: The repertoire analyses used clonotype tree plots, the accumulated frequency of the top 20 clonotypes, and diversity index (DI) and D75 metrics. Clonotypes were called again by TCRdb from the public reads via CATT, and duplicate nucleotide sequences were then merged into one entry. The V and J calls and clone size come from TCRdb's table, not from the authors' own analysis. The sample contains 80,000 to 95,000 delta-chain clones, 1.4% to 1.5% of them found a single time. Roughly 9.5% of the sample rests with the top ten.

This clone has ten or more counts. Its antigen target is currently unknown. With a far larger clone one base away, a read error is the likely cause. At the DNA level, this CDR3 is encoded by other sequences in the same sample as well. The clonotype comes from a pool of human donors (malaria-infected and uninfected, not separated). Sequenced material: gamma-delta T cells from blood. The sequence joins TRDV1 to TRDJ1; 9 bases in the junction line up with TRDD3. CDR3 region: CALGVQVLGEKLIF. The DNA reads TGCGCTCTTGGGGTCCAGGTACTGGGGGAAAAACTCATCTTT.